One and the same sample provided the 22 T cell receptor beta chains below, sequenced in a study of post-analysis software for immune sequencing data. Their recognized antigens are unknown. Study-wide points: Relative to controls, patients had five TRBV segments at higher frequency, with TRBV5-6, TRBV5-1 and TRBV20-1 among these.

TCR beta libraries were prepared from cDNA with unique molecular identifiers. A single record per CDR3 protein comes from TCRdb applying MiXCR to the PCR reads. This table has approximately 150,000 distinct CDR3 sequences, approximately 30% appearing once. Sequenced: blood. Every receptor here comes from a girl aged 10 to 17 with multiple sclerosis.

There are many counts of this clonotype. This chain joins TRBV19 and TRBJ2-1; TRBD2 might be the D (6 bases). V gave up 4 bases and J gave up 0 bases, with 16 bases separating them. Per germline, CDR1 LNHDA and CDR2 SQIVND (reference sequence). The CDR3 runs 17 residues. CDR3 protein: CASSTDLASGSYNEQFF. CDR3 nucleotides: TGTGCCAGTAGTACGGACCTAGCGAGCGGCTCCTACAATGAGCAGTTCTTC.

This clonotype was seen repeatedly, ten times or more. The rearrangement links TRBV7-8 to TRBJ1-2; 7 nucleotides align to TRBD1. V lost 5 bases and J lost 8; bases outside the gene matches: 8. The CDR3 loop spans 13 amino acids. The V gene's germline CDR1 is SGHVS and CDR2 FQNEAQ. Here the CDR3 DNA reads TGTGCCAGCAGCAAGGTCAGGACAGGCGGCTACACCTTC. Its translation is CASSKVRTGGYTF. Looking up the rest from reference TRBV7-8 and TRBJ1-2 gives the full variable domain: GAGVSQSPRYKVAKRGQDVALRCDPISGHVSLFWYQQALGQGPEFLTYFQNEAQLDKSGLPSDRFFAERPEGSVSTLKIQRTQQEDSAVYLCASSKVRTGGYTFGSGTRLTVV.

In this sample, this clonotype turned up a few times. The V gene is TRBV12-3 or TRBV12-4, the J gene TRBJ2-1; D gene ambiguous. The CDR3 runs 13 residues. V lost 6 bases, J lost 5 bases, and 11 bases lay in between. The CDR3 reads CASSHPSDNEQFF. The CDR3 coding sequence is TGTGCCAGCAGCCACCCTAGTGACAATGAGCAGTTCTTC.

With regard to this clonotype: A much larger clone sits a single nucleotide away, making a read error possible. The chain uses TRBV27 and TRBJ2-5; 13 bases line up with TRBD2. CDR1 is MNHEY, CDR2 SMNVEV, per germline (reference sequence). This CDR3 contains 15 residues. V was clipped by 8 bases and J by 8 bases; unmatched bases: 11. The CDR3 sequence: CASGGLAGAGDTQYF. The CDR3 DNA reads TGTGCCAGCGGCGGACTAGCGGGAGCAGGAGATACCCAGTACTTC.

A few counts support this clonotype. The J gene is TRBJ1-5, the V gene TRBV12-3 or TRBV12-4; D call uncertain. The V gene lost 3 bases and the J gene lost 2 bases, with 5 bases spanning the gap. This CDR3 spans 13 amino acids. CDR3 sequence: CASSLIGNQPQHF. The CDR3 region has the DNA TGTGCCAGCAGTTTGATCGGCAATCAGCCCCAGCATTTT.

Turning to this clonotype: One junction end disagrees with the germline gene, perhaps due to a read error. The V and J genes are TRBV12-3 or TRBV12-4 and TRBJ2-3; unclear D gene. The CDR3 extends over 12 amino acids. CDR3 in amino acids: CASSLNADAQYF. The CDR3 nucleotides are TGTGCCAGCAGTTTAAACGCAGATGCGCAGTATTTT.

The chain joins TRBV20-1 to TRBJ1-6; D gene uncertain. CDR3 length: 12 residues. Germline V gene data show CDR1 as DFQATT and CDR2 as SNEGSKA (reference sequence). Trimming took off 3 bases at V and 4 bases at J, with 4 bases between the two ends. CDR3 region: CSASRYNSPLHF. CDR3 DNA sequence: TGCAGTGCTAGCCGATATAATTCACCCCTCCACTTT.

This chain joins TRBV27 and TRBJ1-5; no clear D gene. Germline V CDR1 and CDR2: MNHEY, SMNVEV (reference sequence). V shed 3 bases and J shed 5 bases, with 14 bases lying between them. The CDR3 is made up of 15 amino acids. CDR3 loop: CASSFLGPNDQPQHF. The CDR3, as DNA: TGTGCCAGCAGTTTTTTAGGTCCGAACGATCAGCCCCAGCATTTT.

This clonotype was observed many times. The chain couples TRBV11-3 to TRBJ2-3; D unresolved. CDR3 length: 11 residues. Germline CDR1 and CDR2: SGHNT and YENEEA. V dropped 4 bases and J dropped 7 bases, with 6 bases sitting between them. CDR3 sequence: CASSSDHTQYF. Written as DNA, the CDR3 is TGTGCCAGCAGCTCGGACCATACGCAGTATTTT.

On this clonotype itself: Since a much larger clone is just one base distant, this may be a read error. This chain connects TRBV6-5 to TRBJ2-7; 12 bases align to TRBD2. The CDR3 is 15 residues long. Losses at the gene ends were 10 bases for V and 4 bases for J; bases not matched to a gene: 11. Germline V gene sequence: CDR1 MNHEY, CDR2 SVGAGI. CDR3 in DNA: TGTGCCAACAGCTCGACTAGCGGGAGAAGGTACGAGCAGTACTTC. This gives the protein CANSSTSGRRYEQYF.

This clonotype was seen repeatedly, ten times or more. The gene calls are TRBV28 and TRBJ2-7; 10 nucleotides align to TRBD2. The CDR3 is made up of 14 amino acids. V lost 3 bases and J lost 5; bases outside the gene matches: 4. Germline V gene data show CDR1 as MDHEN and CDR2 as SYDVKM. The chain's CDR3 is CASSLLAGVDEQYF. The CDR3 DNA is TGTGCCAGCAGTTTGCTAGCGGGAGTTGACGAGCAGTACTTC.

This clonotype has a single count. A much more abundant neighbour one base away suggests this may be a read error. In DNA form, the CDR3 reads TGTGCCAGCAGCACCAGCGCAGATACGCAGTATTTT. Translated: CASSTSADTQYF. This rearrangement joins TRBV9 to TRBJ2-3; D uncertain. Trimming took off 4 bases at V and 4 bases at J, with 7 bases between the two ends. The CDR3 sequence is 12 residues long. The germline gives CDR1 SGDLS, CDR2 YYNGEE.

Points on this clonotype: Sequence at one end of the junction differs from germline and may be a read error. This chain links TRBV12-3 or TRBV12-4 with TRBJ1-2, with D maybe TRBD1 (6 bases). The CDR3 extends over 13 amino acids. This chain's CDR3 is CASSLEGGYGYTF. The CDR3 nucleotides are TGCGCCAGCAGTTTGGAGGGGGGCTATGGCTACACCTTC.

This rearrangement joins TRBV3-1 to TRBJ2-3, with 8 bases fitting TRBD1. The CDR3 runs 15 residues. The trim removed 2 bases at V and 6 bases at J, leaving 7 bases unmatched. Germline CDR1 and CDR2: LGHDT and YNNKEL (reference sequence). DNA for the CDR3: TGTGCCAGCAGCCAATTCACAGGGGGAGGTGATACGCAGTATTTT. Protein product: CASSQFTGGGDTQYF.

There are many counts of this clonotype. V and J are TRBV12-3 or TRBV12-4 and TRBJ2-4; 9 bases map to TRBD2. CDR3 length: 14 residues. The V segment lost 5 bases and the J segment 9 bases; nucleotides outside the gene matches: 8. The DNA of the CDR3 is TGTGCCAGCAGTGCCCGACTAGCGGAAATCATTCAGTACTTC. It translates to CASSARLAEIIQYF.

This sequence joins TRBV24-1 and TRBJ1-1; D gene unclear. Deletions cut 8 bases from V and 1 base from J, with 10 bases between. CDR3 length equals 13 residues. Looked up from germline, CDR1 is KGHDR and CDR2 is SFDVKD. DNA of the CDR3: TGTGCCACCACGGAGACTCCGAACACTGAAGCTTTCTTT. It is translated as CATTETPNTEAFF.

The rearrangement uses TRBV20-1 and TRBJ2-2; D perhaps matches TRBD2 (5 bases). This CDR3 spans 15 amino acids. V lost 0 bases to trimming and J lost 2 bases, with 10 bases between them. From germline, CDR1 is DFQATT and CDR2 SNEGSKA (reference sequence). The CDR3: CSARDVATNTGELFF. The CDR3 coding sequence is TGCAGTGCTAGAGATGTAGCGACTAACACCGGGGAGCTGTTTTTT.

As for this clonotype: At one boundary the junction diverges from the germline segment, which might be a read error. The gene calls are TRBV12-3 or TRBV12-4 and TRBJ2-5, with 9 bases that match TRBD1. The J call may be faulty, since TRBJ2-7 better matches the DNA end. The CDR3 spans 16 residues. The CDR3 sequence: CTSSLVWGQGSYEQYF. Here the CDR3 DNA reads TGTACCAGCAGTTTAGTTTGGGGACAGGGATCATACGAGCAGTACTTC.

With regard to this clonotype: Given a much more abundant clone one base away, this may be a read error. The V gene is TRBV29-1, the J gene TRBJ2-7; D remains ambiguous. CDR1 and CDR2 (germline): SQVTM, ANQGSEA. Trimming removed 4 bases at V and 1 base at J, with 11 bases between. The CDR3 covers 13 residues. CDR3 sequence reads: CSVVLTDSYEQYF. The CDR3 coding sequence is TGCAGCGTTGTTCTAACGGATTCCTACGAGCAGTACTTC.

At least ten counts were recorded for this clonotype. The chain employs TRBV7-9 and TRBJ2-1; D unresolved. The CDR3 is made up of 12 amino acids. V was trimmed by 3 bases and J by 6 bases, leaving 6 bases between them. CDR1 and CDR2 (germline): SEHNR, FQNEAQ (reference sequence). CDR3 residues: CASSFVINEQFF. In DNA, the CDR3 is TGTGCCAGCAGCTTTGTAATCAATGAGCAGTTCTTC. Full variable domain (missing parts from reference TRBV7-9 and TRBJ2-1): DTGVSQNPRHKITKRGQNVTFRCDPISEHNRLYWYRQTLGQGPEFLTYFQNEAQLEKSRLLSDRFSAERPKGSFSTLEIQRTEQGDSAMYLCASSFVINEQFFGPGTRLTVL.

Regarding this clonotype: This clone may be a read error of a much larger clone one base away. V usage is TRBV20-1 and J usage is TRBJ2-1; TRBD1 aligns across 10 bases. V shed 8 bases and J 12 bases; nucleotides not matched to a gene: 16. Germline V CDR1 and CDR2: DFQATT, SNEGSKA (reference sequence). CDR3 length equals 14 residues. CDR3 nucleotide sequence: TGCAGTACTCCGGACAGGGGGTCCAACTTTGGGCAGTTCTTC. It yields the protein CSTPDRGSNFGQFF.

The chain couples TRBV25-1 to TRBJ2-5; 8 bases agree with TRBD1. The assigned J gene may be wrong: the sequence end matches TRBJ2-7 better. Germline CDR1 reads MGHDK; CDR2 reads SYGVNS. The CDR3 has 15 residues. The CDR3 DNA reads as TGTGCCAGCAGTGATCAGGGGGCCGGGTCCTACGAGCAGTACTTC. Its protein product is CASSDQGAGSYEQYF.